Listed below are T cell receptor beta chains from one sample, sequenced in a study of cytomegalovirus exposure and HLA in healthy donors. Using immunoSEQ multiplex PCR, the repertoire was profiled, and TCRdb retains in-frame clones only, with some absent. In all, the sample yields 100,000 to 150,000 clones. The sample comprised PBMCs. These receptors were taken from a man aged 30 to 39 in good health and CMV-seronegative. Both conserved end residues are part of each CDR3. The order of the fields is V gene, D gene, J gene, CDR3 DNA, CDR3 protein. D genes are given only for firm matches.

TRBV7-2	TRBD1	TRBJ1-2	TGTGCCAGCAGCTTCCGACAGGGGAGCTATGGCTACACCTTC	CASSFRQGSYGYTF
TRBV7-3	NA	TRBJ2-3	TGTGCCAGCAGCTTACGGGATTTGGGGTCAGATACGCAGTATTTT	CASSLRDLGSDTQYF
TRBV7-9	NA	TRBJ2-1	TGTGCCAGCAGCTTTCAGATGGCACCCAATGAGCAGTTCTTC	CASSFQMAPNEQFF
TRBV27	TRBD1	TRBJ1-5	TGTGCCAGCAGTTACGAGACAGGGTTGCCCCAGCATTTT	CASSYETGLPQHF
TRBV27	NA	TRBJ2-7	TGTGCCAGCTCTAGCTCCTACGAGCAGTACTTC	CASSSSYEQYF
TRBV5-1	NA	TRBJ1-3	TGCGCCAGCAGCTTGCTCAGGGCGGACTCTGGAAACACCATATATTTT	CASSLLRADSGNTIYF
TRBV29-1	NA	TRBJ1-2	TGCAGCGTCCACTCCCAGGGGAATGGCTACACCTTC	CSVHSQGNGYTF
TRBV7-9	NA	TRBJ1-1	TGTGCCAGCAGCTTTACTGAAGCCTTCTTT	CASSFTEAFF
TRBV27	TRBD2	TRBJ2-7	TGTGCCAGCAGTTCTCTCTATGACCAGCGGGAGGGCCGCGAGCAGTACTTC	CASSSLYDQREGREQYF
TRBV13	TRBD1	TRBJ1-1	TGTGCCAGCAGCTCTGGGACAGGGGGCTACGGCGAAGCTTTCTTT	CASSSGTGGYGEAFF
TRBV30	TRBD1	TRBJ1-3	TGTGCCTGGAACCCGGGACAGGGTGGAAACACCATATATTTT	CAWNPGQGGNTIYF
TRBV5-1	TRBD2	TRBJ2-5	TGCGCCAGCAGTCGGACTAGCGCACAAGAGACCCAGTACTTC	CASSRTSAQETQYF
TRBV30	TRBD2	TRBJ2-7	TGTGCCTGGAGTGTAAGCGTCCCCGGGGGGGGATTACACTTC	CAWSVSVPGGGLHF
TRBV27	NA	TRBJ2-7	TGTGCCAGCAGTCTTGGTAGCCCCTACGAGCAGTACTTC	CASSLGSPYEQYF
TRBV29-1	NA	TRBJ2-7	TGCAGCGTTGCGACGGGAAGCTCCTACGAGCAGTACTTC	CSVATGSSYEQYF
TRBV15	NA	TRBJ2-6	TGTGCCACCAGCAGAGAACAGTCTGGGGCCAACGTCCTGACTTTC	CATSREQSGANVLTF
TRBV28	NA	TRBJ1-6	TGTGCCAGCAGTTTTGTAGGGGAACCCGATAATTCACCCCTCCACTTT	CASSFVGEPDNSPLHF
TRBV2	NA	TRBJ1-1	TGTGCCAGCAGTCTGGGGCAGGGTGAAGCTTTCTTT	CASSLGQGEAFF
TRBV5-6	NA	TRBJ2-7	TGTGCCAGCAGCTGGCGGGAAATCTCCTACGAGCAGTACTTC	CASSWREISYEQYF
TRBV7-9	NA	TRBJ1-2	TGTGCCAGCAGCTTAGAGGCGGGGGCGGGCTACACCTTC	CASSLEAGAGYTF
TRBV11-1	NA	TRBJ2-7	TGTGCCAGCAGCCCAGGAGGGCCCCGGGAGCAGTACTTC	CASSPGGPREQYF
TRBV19	NA	TRBJ2-3	TGTGCCAGTAGTATAGGGCGGGAAACAGATACGCAGTATTTT	CASSIGRETDTQYF